Listed below are T cell receptor beta chains from one sample, sequenced in a study of T-cell reconstitution after alpha-beta-depleted transplantation in children. From the PCR reads, TCRdb called clonotypes with MiXCR, one entry per CDR3 protein. In the table there are about 640,000 distinct CDR3 sequences, around 17% of which are singletons. The input for sequencing was PBMCs from the stem cell graft donor, taken from the stem cell graft. All receptors derive from a human donor who donated a stem cell graft to a child with acute myeloid leukemia. The CDR3 runs from the conserved cysteine through the conserved F or W. The D gene is left open where the match is weak. Clone size is shown for a subset of rows, as once, few, many or a class of expanded clone.

clone_size	v_call	d_call	j_call	cdr3_aa
many	TRBV12-3/TRBV12-4	-	TRBJ1-4	CASSLWDGNEKLFF
-	TRBV15	-	TRBJ2-1	CATSRDPGEGNEQFF
many	TRBV6-1	-	TRBJ2-3	CASSKGGRTDTQYF
-	TRBV12-3/TRBV12-4	TRBD2	TRBJ2-3	CASKEWSGATDTQYF
-	TRBV5-4	TRBD2	TRBJ2-3	CASSHERETTDTQYF
few	TRBV7-9	TRBD1	TRBJ2-4	CASSSDRAQNIQYF
few	TRBV29-1	-	TRBJ2-3	CSVPPERTSTDTQYF
many	TRBV5-5	-	TRBJ1-4	CASSPSDEKLFF
-	TRBV7-9	-	TRBJ1-4	CASSLNFGAYTPEKLFF
once	TRBV2	-	TRBJ1-3	CASLGGSSGNTIYF
few	TRBV12-3/TRBV12-4	TRBD1	TRBJ1-1	CASSLSGTAQSNTEAFF
-	TRBV7-2	-	TRBJ1-5	CATSGDNQPQHF
-	TRBV15	-	TRBJ2-2	CATSRDQTGDGGHGELFF
few	TRBV27	-	TRBJ2-3	CASSSWGSDTTQYF
few	TRBV12-3/TRBV12-4	-	TRBJ1-1	CASSPSFGNTEAFF
many	TRBV20-1	TRBD1	TRBJ1-5	CSAGTAINQPQHF
-	TRBV4-3	-	TRBJ2-5	CASSPNPDTGNQYF
many	TRBV12-3/TRBV12-4	TRBD1	TRBJ2-1	CASKRTGKNEQFF
few	TRBV20-1	TRBD2	TRBJ2-3	CSAPPLAGALTDTQYF
many	TRBV18	TRBD2	TRBJ2-1	CASSRTSGEFEQFF
many	TRBV29-1	TRBD1	TRBJ1-2	CSVEPRTGGAVCTF
few	TRBV5-1	TRBD1	TRBJ2-3	CASSLEGQPSTDTQYF
-	TRBV28	TRBD1	TRBJ1-6	CASSPPDRGNSPLHF
-	TRBV5-1	TRBD1	TRBJ2-1	CASSQTGGIYNEQFF
many	TRBV20-1	TRBD1	TRBJ1-1	CSARDPTGKVTEAFF
-	TRBV30	-	TRBJ1-6	CAWRGLIGIGSPLHF
many	TRBV12-3/TRBV12-4	-	TRBJ2-3	CASSGDNPFSTDTQYF
many	TRBV20-1	-	TRBJ2-5	CSARDVASETQYF
few	TRBV15	-	TRBJ1-2	CATSTRWEGGDGYTF
-	TRBV6-5	-	TRBJ2-3	CASSYEGGRDTQYF
-	TRBV5-5	TRBD2	TRBJ2-3	CASSLLLAGSTDTQYF
many	TRBV6-2/TRBV6-3	-	TRBJ2-1	CASSHRLAQYNEQFF
few	TRBV20-1	-	TRBJ2-5	CSAKYETQYF
-	TRBV11-1	-	TRBJ1-1	CASTLDGYFNEAFF
many	TRBV29-1	TRBD2	TRBJ2-7	CSAGTSGEQYF
many	TRBV20-1	TRBD1	TRBJ1-4	CSATGTGSSTNEKLFF